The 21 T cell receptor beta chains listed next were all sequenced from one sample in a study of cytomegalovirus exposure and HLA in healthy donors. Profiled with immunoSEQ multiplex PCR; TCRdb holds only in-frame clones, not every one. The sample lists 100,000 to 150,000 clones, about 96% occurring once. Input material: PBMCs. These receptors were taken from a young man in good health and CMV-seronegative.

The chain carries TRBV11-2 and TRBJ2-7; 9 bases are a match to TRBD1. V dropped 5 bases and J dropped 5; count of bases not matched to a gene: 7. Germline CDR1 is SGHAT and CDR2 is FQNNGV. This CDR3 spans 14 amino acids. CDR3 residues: CASSTHRGRDEQYF. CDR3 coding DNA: TGTGCCAGCAGCACCCACAGGGGGCGCGACGAGCAGTACTTC.

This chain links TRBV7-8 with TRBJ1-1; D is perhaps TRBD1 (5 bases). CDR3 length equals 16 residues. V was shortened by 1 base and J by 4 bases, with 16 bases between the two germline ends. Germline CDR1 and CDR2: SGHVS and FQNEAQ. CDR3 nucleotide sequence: TGTGCCAGCAGCTTAGAGTCCAGGGTTATCAGCACTGAAGCTTTCTTT. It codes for CASSLESRVISTEAFF. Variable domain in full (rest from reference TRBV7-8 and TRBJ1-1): GAGVSQSPRYKVAKRGQDVALRCDPISGHVSLFWYQQALGQGPEFLTYFQNEAQLDKSGLPSDRFFAERPEGSVSTLKIQRTQQEDSAVYLCASSLESRVISTEAFFGQGTRLTVV.

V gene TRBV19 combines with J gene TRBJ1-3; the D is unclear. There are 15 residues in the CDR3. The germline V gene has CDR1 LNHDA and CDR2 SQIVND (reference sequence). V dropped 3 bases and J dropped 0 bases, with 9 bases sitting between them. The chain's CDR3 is CASSIGALSGNTIYF. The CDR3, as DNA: TGTGCCAGTAGTATCGGAGCACTCTCTGGAAACACCATATATTTT. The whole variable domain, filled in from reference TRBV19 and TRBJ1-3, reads DGGITQSPKYLFRKEGQNVTLSCEQNLNHDAMYWYRQDPGQGLRLIYYSQIVNDFQKGDIAEGYSVSREKKESFPLTVTSAQKNPTAFYLCASSIGALSGNTIYFGEGSWLTVV.

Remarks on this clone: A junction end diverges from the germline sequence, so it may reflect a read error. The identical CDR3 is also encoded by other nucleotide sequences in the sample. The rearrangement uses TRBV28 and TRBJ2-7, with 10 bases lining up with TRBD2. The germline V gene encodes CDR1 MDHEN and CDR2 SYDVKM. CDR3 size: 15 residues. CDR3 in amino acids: CHMDRELAGVGEQYF. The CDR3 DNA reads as TGCCATATGGACAGGGAGCTAGCGGGAGTAGGGGAGCAGTACTTC.

CDR3 bases: TGTGCCAGCAGCTTCATTGCCGGGGAGCTGTTTTTT. It translates to CASSFIAGELFF. The chain carries TRBV11-2 and TRBJ2-2; D uncertain. This CDR3 comprises 12 residues. The V end was cut by 3 bases, the J end by 6 bases, with 5 bases between. Germline CDR1 is SGHAT and CDR2 is FQNNGV.

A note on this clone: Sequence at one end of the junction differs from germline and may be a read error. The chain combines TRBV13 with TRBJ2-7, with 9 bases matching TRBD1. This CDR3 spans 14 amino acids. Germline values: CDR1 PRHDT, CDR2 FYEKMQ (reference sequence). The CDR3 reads CASSLGTGFGEQYF. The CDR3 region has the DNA TGTGCCAGCAGCCTAGGGACAGGGTTCGGTGAGCAGTACTTC. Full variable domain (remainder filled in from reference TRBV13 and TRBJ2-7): AAGVIQSPRHLIKEKRETATLKCYPIPRHDTVYWYQQGPGQDPQFLISFYEKMQSDKGSIPDRFSAQQFSDYHSELNMSSLELGDSALYFCASSLGTGFGEQYFGPGTRLTVT.

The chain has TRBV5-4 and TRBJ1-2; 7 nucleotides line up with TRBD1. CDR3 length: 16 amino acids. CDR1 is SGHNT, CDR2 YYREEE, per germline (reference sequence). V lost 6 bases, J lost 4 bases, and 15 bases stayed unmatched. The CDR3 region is CASTRGADRVPYGYTF. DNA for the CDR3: TGTGCCAGCACTCGTGGGGCCGACAGGGTGCCCTATGGCTACACCTTC.

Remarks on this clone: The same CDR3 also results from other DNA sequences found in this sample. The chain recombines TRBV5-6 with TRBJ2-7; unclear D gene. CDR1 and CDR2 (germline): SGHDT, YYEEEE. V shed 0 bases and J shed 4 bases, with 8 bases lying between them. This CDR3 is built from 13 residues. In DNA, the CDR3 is TGTGCCAGCAGCTTGGGGCAGATTTACGAGCAGTACTTC. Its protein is CASSLGQIYEQYF.

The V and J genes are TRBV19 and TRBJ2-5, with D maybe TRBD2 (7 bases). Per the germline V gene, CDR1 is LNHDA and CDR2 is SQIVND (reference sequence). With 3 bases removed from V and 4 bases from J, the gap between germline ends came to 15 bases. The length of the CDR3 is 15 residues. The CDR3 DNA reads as TGTGCCAGTAGTATCCGGGGGGCGCAGGGAGAGACCCAGTACTTC. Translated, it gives CASSIRGAQGETQYF.

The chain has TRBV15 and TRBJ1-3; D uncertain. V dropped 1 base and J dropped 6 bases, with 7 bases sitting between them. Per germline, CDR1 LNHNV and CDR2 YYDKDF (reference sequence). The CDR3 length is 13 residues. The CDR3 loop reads CATSRVPINTIYF. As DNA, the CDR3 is TGTGCCACCAGCAGAGTCCCCATAAACACCATATATTTT.

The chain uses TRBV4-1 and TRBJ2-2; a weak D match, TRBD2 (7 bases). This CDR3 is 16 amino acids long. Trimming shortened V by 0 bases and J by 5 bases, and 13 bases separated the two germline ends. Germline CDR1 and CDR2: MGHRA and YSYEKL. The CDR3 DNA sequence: TGCGCCAGCAGCCAAGAGGGGGGCGGGAGAACCGGGGAGCTGTTTTTT. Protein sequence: CASSQEGGGRTGELFF.

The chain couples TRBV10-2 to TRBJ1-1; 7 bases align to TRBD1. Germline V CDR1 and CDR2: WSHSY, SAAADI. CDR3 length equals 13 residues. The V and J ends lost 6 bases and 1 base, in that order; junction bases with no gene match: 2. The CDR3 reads CASRDRSNTEAFF. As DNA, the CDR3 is TGCGCCAGCAGGGACAGGTCGAACACTGAAGCTTTCTTT.

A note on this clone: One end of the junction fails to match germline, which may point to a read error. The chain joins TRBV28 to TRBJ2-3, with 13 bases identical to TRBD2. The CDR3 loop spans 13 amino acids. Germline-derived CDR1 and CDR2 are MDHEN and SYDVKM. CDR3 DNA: TGTGCCAGCAGGCAACTAGCGGGAGGGCATTCCCGGTTT. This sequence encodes CASRQLAGGHSRF. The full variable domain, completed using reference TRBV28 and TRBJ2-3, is DVKVTQSSRYLVKRTGEKVFLECVQDMDHENMFWYRQDPGLGLRLIYFSYDVKMKEKGDIPEGYSVSREKKERFSLILESASTNQTSMYLCASRQLAGGHSRFGPGTRLTVL.

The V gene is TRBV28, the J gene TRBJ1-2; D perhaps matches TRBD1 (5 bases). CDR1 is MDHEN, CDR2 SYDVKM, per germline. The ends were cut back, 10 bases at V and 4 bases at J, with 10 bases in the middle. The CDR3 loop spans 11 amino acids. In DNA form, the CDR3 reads TGTGCCATCGGGGGAGGCTATGGCTACACCTTC. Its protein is CAIGGGYGYTF.

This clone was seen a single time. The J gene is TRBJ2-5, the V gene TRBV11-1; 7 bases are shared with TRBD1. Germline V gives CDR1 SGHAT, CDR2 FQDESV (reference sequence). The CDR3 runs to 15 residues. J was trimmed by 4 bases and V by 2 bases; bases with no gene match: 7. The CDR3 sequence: CASSLTQDRSETQYF. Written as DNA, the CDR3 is TGTGCCAGCAGCTTAACCCAGGACAGGTCAGAGACCCAGTACTTC.

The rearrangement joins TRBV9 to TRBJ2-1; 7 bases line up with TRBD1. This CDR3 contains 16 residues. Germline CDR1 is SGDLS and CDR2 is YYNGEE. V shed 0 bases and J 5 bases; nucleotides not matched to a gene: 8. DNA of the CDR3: TGTGCCAGCAGCGTAGCTAGCACTAGGGGGCACAATGAGCAGTTCTTC. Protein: CASSVASTRGHNEQFF.

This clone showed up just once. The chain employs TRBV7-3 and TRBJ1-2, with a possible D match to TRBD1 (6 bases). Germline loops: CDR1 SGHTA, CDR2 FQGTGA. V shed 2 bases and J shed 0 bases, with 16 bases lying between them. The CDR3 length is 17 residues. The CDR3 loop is CASSLAGGGSANYGYTF. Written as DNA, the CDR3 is TGTGCCAGCAGCTTAGCGGGTGGGGGCTCCGCTAACTATGGCTACACCTTC.

DNA for the CDR3: TGCAGCGTTGAAAGATTGGCGGGGACCGGGGAGCTGTTTTTT. Amino acids: CSVERLAGTGELFF. The V and J genes are TRBV29-1 and TRBJ2-2, with D tentatively TRBD2 (6 bases). The germline CDR1 and CDR2 sequences are SQVTM and ANQGSEA. This CDR3 region has 14 residues. Trimming stripped 2 bases from V and 5 bases from J, with 12 bases between.

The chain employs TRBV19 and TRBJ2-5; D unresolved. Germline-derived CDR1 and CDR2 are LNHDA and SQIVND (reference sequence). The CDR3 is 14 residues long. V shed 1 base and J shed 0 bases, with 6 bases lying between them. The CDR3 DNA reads TGTGCCAGTAGTATAGGTCGCGACCAAGAGACCCAGTACTTC. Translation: CASSIGRDQETQYF.

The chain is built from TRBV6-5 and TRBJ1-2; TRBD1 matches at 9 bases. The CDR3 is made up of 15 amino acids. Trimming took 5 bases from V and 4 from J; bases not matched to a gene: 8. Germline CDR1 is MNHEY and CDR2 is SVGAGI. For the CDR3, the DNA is TGTGCCAGCAGTCTGACAGGGGGTGAACCCTATGGCTACACCTTC. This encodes CASSLTGGEPYGYTF.

The CDR3: CASSTPGSNEQFF. CDR3 DNA sequence: TGTGCCAGCAGTACCCCGGGAAGCAATGAGCAGTTCTTC. This sequence joins TRBV28 and TRBJ2-1; perhaps TRBD2 as D (5 bases). V shed 5 bases and J shed 6 bases, with 11 bases lying between them. This CDR3 contains 13 residues. Germline V gene sequence: CDR1 MDHEN, CDR2 SYDVKM. Looking up the rest from reference TRBV28 and TRBJ2-1 gives the full variable domain: DVKVTQSSRYLVKRTGEKVFLECVQDMDHENMFWYRQDPGLGLRLIYFSYDVKMKEKGDIPEGYSVSREKKERFSLILESASTNQTSMYLCASSTPGSNEQFFGPGTRLTVL.